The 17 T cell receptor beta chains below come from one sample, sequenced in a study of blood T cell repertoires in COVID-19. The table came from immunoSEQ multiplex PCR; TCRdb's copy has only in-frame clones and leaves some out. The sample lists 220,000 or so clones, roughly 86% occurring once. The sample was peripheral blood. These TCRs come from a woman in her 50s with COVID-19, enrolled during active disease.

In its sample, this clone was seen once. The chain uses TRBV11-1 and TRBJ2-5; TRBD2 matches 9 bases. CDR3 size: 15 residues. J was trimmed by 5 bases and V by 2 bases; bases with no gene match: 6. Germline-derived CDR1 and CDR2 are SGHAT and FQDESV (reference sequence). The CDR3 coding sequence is TGTGCCAGCAGCTTAAGGCGGGGGGGGCGGGAGACCCAGTACTTC. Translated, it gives CASSLRRGGRETQYF.

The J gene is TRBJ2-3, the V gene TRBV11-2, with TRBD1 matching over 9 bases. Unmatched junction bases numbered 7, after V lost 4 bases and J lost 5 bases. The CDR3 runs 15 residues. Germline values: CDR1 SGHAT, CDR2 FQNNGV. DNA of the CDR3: TGTGCCAGCAGCTGGTGGGACAGGGACCGAGATACGCAGTATTTT. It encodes CASSWWDRDRDTQYF.

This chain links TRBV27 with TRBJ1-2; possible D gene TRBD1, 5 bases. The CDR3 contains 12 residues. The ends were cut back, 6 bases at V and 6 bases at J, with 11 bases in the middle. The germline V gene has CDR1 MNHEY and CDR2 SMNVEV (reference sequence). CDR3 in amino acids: CASRSQGNGYTF. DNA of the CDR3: TGTGCCAGCAGATCCCAGGGAAATGGCTACACCTTC.

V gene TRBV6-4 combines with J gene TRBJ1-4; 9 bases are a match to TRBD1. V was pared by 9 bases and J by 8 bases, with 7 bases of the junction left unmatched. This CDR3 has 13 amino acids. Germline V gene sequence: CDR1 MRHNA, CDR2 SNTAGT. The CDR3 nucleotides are TGTGCCAGACGGACAGGGGATGGGGAAAAACTGTTTTTT. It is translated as CARRTGDGEKLFF.

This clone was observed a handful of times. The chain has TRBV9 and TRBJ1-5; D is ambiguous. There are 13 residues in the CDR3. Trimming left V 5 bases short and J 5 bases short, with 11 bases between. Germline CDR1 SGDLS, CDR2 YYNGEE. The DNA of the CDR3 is TGTGCCAGCAGTCGGGAGGAGCATCAGCCCCAGCATTTT. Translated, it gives CASSREEHQPQHF.

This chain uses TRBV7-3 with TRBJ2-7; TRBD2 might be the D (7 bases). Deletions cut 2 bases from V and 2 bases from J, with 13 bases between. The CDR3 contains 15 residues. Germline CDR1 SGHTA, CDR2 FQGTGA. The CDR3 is CASSLGGAAPYEQYF. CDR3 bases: TGTGCCAGCAGCTTAGGGGGGGCAGCGCCCTACGAGCAGTACTTC.

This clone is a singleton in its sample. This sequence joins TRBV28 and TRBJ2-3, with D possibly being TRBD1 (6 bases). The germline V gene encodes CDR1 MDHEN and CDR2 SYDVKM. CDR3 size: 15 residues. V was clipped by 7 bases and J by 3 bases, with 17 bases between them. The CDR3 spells CASTALYRVTDTQYF. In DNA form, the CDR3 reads TGTGCCAGCACCGCTTTATACAGGGTTACAGATACGCAGTATTTT. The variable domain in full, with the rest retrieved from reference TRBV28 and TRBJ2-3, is DVKVTQSSRYLVKRTGEKVFLECVQDMDHENMFWYRQDPGLGLRLIYFSYDVKMKEKGDIPEGYSVSREKKERFSLILESASTNQTSMYLCASTALYRVTDTQYFGPGTRLTVL.

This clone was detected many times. This chain's CDR3 is CASSLGERISTEAFF. In nucleotides, the CDR3 is TGCGCCAGCAGCTTGGGAGAGCGGATTTCCACTGAAGCTTTCTTT. The rearrangement links TRBV5-1 to TRBJ1-1; D remains ambiguous. V lost 0 bases and J lost 4, with 13 bases in between. CDR1 SGHRS and CDR2 YFSETQ come from the germline V gene. The CDR3 is 15 residues long.

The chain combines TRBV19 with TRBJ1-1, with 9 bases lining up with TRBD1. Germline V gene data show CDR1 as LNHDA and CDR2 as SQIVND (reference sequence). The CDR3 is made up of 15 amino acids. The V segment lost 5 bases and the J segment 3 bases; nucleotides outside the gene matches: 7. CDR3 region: CASSDLRTGDTEAFF. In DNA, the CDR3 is TGTGCCAGTAGTGACTTAAGGACAGGGGACACTGAAGCTTTCTTT.

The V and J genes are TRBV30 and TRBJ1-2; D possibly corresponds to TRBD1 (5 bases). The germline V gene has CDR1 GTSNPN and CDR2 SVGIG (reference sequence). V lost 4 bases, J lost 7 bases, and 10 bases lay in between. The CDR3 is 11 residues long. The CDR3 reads CAWKGVGGYTF. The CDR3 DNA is TGTGCCTGGAAAGGGGTAGGTGGCTACACCTTC. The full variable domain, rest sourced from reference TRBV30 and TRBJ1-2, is SQTIHQWPATLVQPVGSPLSLECTVEGTSNPNLYWYRQAAGRGLQLLFYSVGIGQISSEVPQNLSASRPQDRQFILSSKKLLLSDSGFYLCAWKGVGGYTFGSGTRLTVV.

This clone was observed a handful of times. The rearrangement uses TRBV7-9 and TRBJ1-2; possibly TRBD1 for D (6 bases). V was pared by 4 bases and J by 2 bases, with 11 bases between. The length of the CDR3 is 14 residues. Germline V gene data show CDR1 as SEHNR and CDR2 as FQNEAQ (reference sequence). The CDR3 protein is CASSSLDRNYGYTF. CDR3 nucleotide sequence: TGTGCCAGCAGCTCCCTCGACAGGAACTATGGCTACACCTTC.

The CDR3 region has the DNA TGTGCCAGCAGTTCGACAGTGCGGTCCGGGCTGGTGGGATCACCCCTCCACTTT. Translated: CASSSTVRSGLVGSPLHF. V and J are TRBV14 and TRBJ1-6; D is possibly TRBD1 (5 bases). CDR3 size: 18 residues. Trimming left V 6 bases short and J 10 bases short, with 28 bases between. CDR1 and CDR2 from the germline V gene are SGHDN and FVKESK.

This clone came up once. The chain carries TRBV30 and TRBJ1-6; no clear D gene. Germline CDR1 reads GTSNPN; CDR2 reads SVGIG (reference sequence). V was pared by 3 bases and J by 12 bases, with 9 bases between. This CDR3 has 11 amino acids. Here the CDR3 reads CAWRDTGPLHF. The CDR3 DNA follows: TGTGCCTGGAGGGATACGGGACCCCTCCACTTT.

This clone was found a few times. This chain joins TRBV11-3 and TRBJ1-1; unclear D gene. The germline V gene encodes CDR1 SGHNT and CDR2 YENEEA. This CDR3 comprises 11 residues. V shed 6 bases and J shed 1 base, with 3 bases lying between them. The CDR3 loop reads CASRANTEAFF. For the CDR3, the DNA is TGTGCCAGCAGGGCGAACACTGAAGCTTTCTTT.

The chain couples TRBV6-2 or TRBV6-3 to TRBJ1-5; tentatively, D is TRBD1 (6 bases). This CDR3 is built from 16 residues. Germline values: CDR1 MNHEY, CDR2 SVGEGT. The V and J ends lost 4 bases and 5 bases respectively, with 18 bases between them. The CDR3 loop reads CASSSSRQAFYQPQHF. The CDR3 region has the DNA TGTGCCAGCAGTTCGTCCCGACAGGCCTTCTATCAGCCCCAGCATTTT.

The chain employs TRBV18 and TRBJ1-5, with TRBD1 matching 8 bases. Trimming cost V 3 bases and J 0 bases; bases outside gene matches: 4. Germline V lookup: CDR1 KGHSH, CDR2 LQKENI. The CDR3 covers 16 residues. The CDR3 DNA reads TGTGCCAGCTCACCTACAGGGGGGAATAGCAATCAGCCCCAGCATTTT. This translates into CASSPTGGNSNQPQHF.

The CDR3 region is CASSSRGPGQTSYEQYF. DNA for the CDR3: TGCGCCAGCAGCTCCCGGGGGCCGGGACAGACCTCCTACGAGCAGTACTTC. V gene TRBV5-1 combines with J gene TRBJ2-7; a possible D gene is TRBD1 (7 bases). Germline V gene sequence: CDR1 SGHRS, CDR2 YFSETQ. V dropped 3 bases and J dropped 0 bases, with 19 bases sitting between them. This CDR3 spans 17 amino acids. The full variable domain, rest sourced from reference TRBV5-1 and TRBJ2-7, is KAGVTQTPRYLIKTRGQQVTLSCSPISGHRSVSWYQQTPGQGLQFLFEYFSETQRNKGNFPGRFSGRQFSNSRSEMNVSTLELGDSALYLCASSSRGPGQTSYEQYFGPGTRLTVT.